The present entry profiles one T cell receptor beta chain with its context. Its recognized antigen is unknown. The input lacks base qualities; no much larger clone sits a single base away. From the cysteine up to the phenylalanine, the CDR3 has a length of 12 residues. Just the 36-base CDR3 DNA is kept, in frame starting at base 1. According to the germline V gene (reference sequence), CDR1 reads SEHNR and CDR2 reads FQNEAQ. Deletion took 3 bases off V and 8 bases off J, with a span of 10 bases between the germline ends. TCR CDR3 regions were amplified from genomic DNA by multiplex PCR using the deep immunoSEQ assay. Extracted genomic DNA from each cell subset was distributed evenly across all wells of several immunoSEQ 96-well plates, and each plate was treated as a replicate. For sorted subsets, around 200 ng genomic DNA, equal to 25,000 to 35,000 T cell genomes, was loaded into each replicate PCR. Purified libraries were quantified with a Qubit 3.0 fluorometer, sized on a Bioanalyzer 2100, and re-quantified with the KAPA Library Quantification kit. Every immunoSEQ 96-well plate was sequenced on a separate single-read 150-cycle Illumina NextSeq 550 flow cell. In the authors' own workflow: Because the immunoSEQ output held only junctional sequences and lacked quality scores, the filtering could not match the filtering applied to full-length reads. Sequences were annotated with PyIR, a Python wrapper for IgBLAST v1.9, and V/J genes and CDR3 were assigned using IMGT germline references. Any read was removed if the V/J assignment was weak (E-value above 1e-6), the CDR3 was missing, or the read contained stop codons, out-of-frame junctions, or ambiguous translated residues. V3J clonotypes were defined as sequences sharing the same inferred V gene, J gene, and CDR3 amino acid sequence. Percentage overlap between repertoires was calculated by dividing the number of shared unique clonotypes by the size of the smaller repertoire. Richness of each repertoire was evaluated using RTK rarefaction, the Chao1 estimator, and Recon v2.1 estimates of unobserved clonotypes. Generation probabilities for all TCRbeta clonotypes obtained by the gDNA method from a handful of donors were computed using OLGA. TCRdb stores this immuneACCESS table with in-frame sequences only. Part of the clones is absent; in the studies checked, under half of the shortfall reflects unresolved V genes, and no reason is known for the rest. That table is the source of V, J and clone size, and D and trimming were worked out from the DNA. The sample table shows around 650,000 clones, and approximately 96% are seen once. The top ten hold 0.095% to 0.13% of the sample.

CD8 naive samples were obtained by positive selection for CCR7 among CD45RO-negative cells, yielding a CD45RA+CCR7+ population from which TemRA cells were excluded. Healthy HIV-negative adults with no recently reported acute infections or vaccinations were included as donors. Every donor was a Caucasian adult living in Nashville, Tennessee, USA. Blood was collected by leukapheresis, and PBMCs were isolated by Ficoll-Histopaque density gradient centrifugation and then cryopreserved in liquid nitrogen vapor phase. Purity and quantity of every magnetically sorted T cell population were checked by analytical flow cytometry. From each sorted fraction, genomic DNA was isolated and quantified by UV absorbance on a Nanodrop 2000c. These data belong to a study of shared clonotypes between healthy human individuals (TCRdb year 2020). Regarding the study in general: The cohort included three men and two women between 18 and 49 years of age. For each donor, CD4 naive and CD4 memory were each run on three plates, CD8 naive on two plates, and CD8 memory on one plate. The study deeply sequenced blood TCR repertoires of about 5 healthy adults to estimate repertoire size and the extent of clonotype sharing between individuals. To increase sequencing depth and limit assay-specific biases, different laboratories used diverse techniques to prepare libraries and sequence TCR repertoires. Leukapheresis yielded between about 0.94 and 10 billion PBMCs per donor. Broad study findings and their caveats: Pairwise subsampling led to the expectation that sequencing depth would affect the degree of clonotype sharing among donors. Across four donors, approximately 4.9% of naive CD4, more than 3% of naive CD8, approximately 2.5% of memory CD4, and around 0.4% of memory CD8 clonotypes were shared. Higher generation probabilities were observed for clonotypes shared by all four sorted-subset donors than for non-shared clonotypes. Sampling was limited to blood, and TCR repertoires in tissue likely differ from TCR repertoires in blood. Naive subsets generally had larger estimated clonotype richness than memory subsets did. Because the study included a small number of donors, the genetic and exposure-history diversity represented was limited. Rarefaction of sorted-subset datasets indicated incomplete sequencing despite the large sequencing depth.

Material: naive CD8+ T cells sorted from blood. The cell subset or site label, read with the paper, signifies: CD45RA+CCR7+. The sequence came from a woman aged 25-40 years in good health. The chain couples TRBV7-9 to TRBJ1-2; matching of 5 bases hints at TRBD1 as the D gene. CDR3 reads: CASSLAGVGYTF. At the DNA level, the sequence is TGTGCCAGCAGCTTGGCGGGGGTGGGCTACACCTTC.